This T cell receptor beta chain originates from a study of blood T cell repertoires in COVID-19. Study overall: Sources were T cells, B-cell-depleted T cells, or PBMCs; the material itself was cDNA or gDNA.

Participant age was roughly 18 to 100 years, and participants resided in 20 to 30 US areas. Categorization into cohorts depended on clinical history that participants reported. In the original analysis: Cell counts per sample came from amplifying reference gene primers. The data were produced by immunoSEQ multiplex PCR, yet TCRdb's version contains in-frame clones alone and is incomplete. That table furnishes V, J and clone size, whereas the DNA furnished D and trimming. Seen here are 200,000 to 250,000 clones, over 75% observed once, and the top ten hold roughly 3.7%. Trimming cost V 4 bases and J 2 bases, with 11 bases left between them. CDR1 LGHDT and CDR2 YNNKEL come from the germline V gene (reference sequence). The CDR3 consists of 14 residues.

The chain links TRBV3-1 (or the pseudogene TRBV3-2) to TRBJ1-1; no firm D call. This clonotype was obtained from a young woman in a cohort exposed to, infected with or recovered from COVID-19 (not recorded which). The sequenced material came from PBMCs or T cells enriched from blood (not recorded which). CDR3: CASSPAQINTEAFF. In DNA form, the CDR3 reads TGTGCCAGCAGCCCAGCACAGATCAACACTGAAGCTTTCTTT.